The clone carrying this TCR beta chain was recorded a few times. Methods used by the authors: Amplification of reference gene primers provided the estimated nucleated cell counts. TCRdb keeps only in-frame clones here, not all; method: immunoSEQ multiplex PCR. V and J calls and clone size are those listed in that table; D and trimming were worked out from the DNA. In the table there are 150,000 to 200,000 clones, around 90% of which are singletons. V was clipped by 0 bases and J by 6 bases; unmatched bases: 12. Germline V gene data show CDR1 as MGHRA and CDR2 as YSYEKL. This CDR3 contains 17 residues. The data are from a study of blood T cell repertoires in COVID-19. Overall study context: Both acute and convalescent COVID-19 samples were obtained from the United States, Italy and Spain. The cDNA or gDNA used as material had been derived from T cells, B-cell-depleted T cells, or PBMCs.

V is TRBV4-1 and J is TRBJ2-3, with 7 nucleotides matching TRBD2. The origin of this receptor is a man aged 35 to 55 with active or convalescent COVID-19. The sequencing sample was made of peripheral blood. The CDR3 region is CASSQDRRGNGLDTQYF. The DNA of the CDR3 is TGCGCCAGCAGCCAAGATCGGCGGGGGAACGGCTTGGATACGCAGTATTTT.